This is a list of T cell receptor beta chains from one sample in a study of blood T cell repertoires in COVID-19. Method: immunoSEQ multiplex PCR; TCRdb's copy keeps in-frame clones and lacks some. In the table there are roughly 280,000 clones, around 85% of which are singletons. The sequenced sample consisted of peripheral blood. These receptors all come from an older woman with acute or convalescent COVID-19. The CDR3 runs from the conserved cysteine through the conserved F or W. A D gene is named only where the DNA matches it firmly. A row's size may be missing; if present it is once, few, many or a size class.

v_gene	d_gene	abundance	j_gene	CDR3nt	CDR3aa
TRBV6-2/TRBV6-3	TRBD2	once	TRBJ2-3	TGTGCCAGCAGTCGACTAGCGGGTACAGATACGCAGTATTTT	CASSRLAGTDTQYF
TRBV5-4	.	.	TRBJ1-6	TGTGCCAGCAGGACAGCCGAGAGGTCACCCCTCCACTTT	CASRTAERSPLHF
TRBV30	TRBD1	.	TRBJ1-2	TGTGCCTGGAGCCCGGACAGGGACTATGGCTACACCTTC	CAWSPDRDYGYTF
TRBV5-8	TRBD1	.	TRBJ2-5	TGTGCCAGCGGGACAGGGAATGGAGAGACCCAGTACTTC	CASGTGNGETQYF
TRBV15	.	.	TRBJ1-1	TGTGCCACCAGCAGAGGGGGGCGTAGGGACACTGAAGCTTTCTTT	CATSRGGRRDTEAFF
TRBV2	TRBD2	once	TRBJ2-5	TGTGCCAGCAGGGGGGAGGGGCGTCGGGAGACCCAGTACTTC	CASRGEGRRETQYF
TRBV27	.	.	TRBJ1-5	TGTGCCAGCAGTCCACTCGGGGGGGGGCGGCCTGGCAATCAGCCCCAGCATTTT	CASSPLGGGRPGNQPQHF
TRBV29-1	TRBD1	.	TRBJ1-2	TGCAGCGTTGGGCAGGGGGCAGACTATGGCTACACCTTC	CSVGQGADYGYTF
TRBV25-1	.	.	TRBJ1-5	TGTGCCAGCAGTGAATCTCTTCCAGGGCGGACCGATCAGCCCCAGCATTTT	CASSESLPGRTDQPQHF
TRBV5-1	.	.	TRBJ2-1	TGCGCCAGCAGCTTGGACTCCCCCTCCTACAATGAGCAGTTCTTC	CASSLDSPSYNEQFF
TRBV9	TRBD1	.	TRBJ1-6	TGTGCCAGCAGCGTGGGACAGATATCCTATAATTCACCCCTCCACTTT	CASSVGQISYNSPLHF
TRBV25-1	.	.	TRBJ2-1	TGTGCCAGCAGTGACTCCCCCAGTAGGAGTGAGCAGTTCTTC	CASSDSPSRSEQFF
TRBV4-1	.	.	TRBJ1-5	TGCGCCAGCAGCCAAATGGGAGTGAGGCAGCCCCAGCATTTT	CASSQMGVRQPQHF
TRBV19	.	.	TRBJ1-2	TGTGCCAGTAGTATAGATGGCGGCAGGGTCTATGGCTACACCTTC	CASSIDGGRVYGYTF
TRBV4-1	.	.	TRBJ2-2	TGCGCCAGCAGCCAAGATTTACGAGCAACTAACACCGGGGAGCTGTTTTTT	CASSQDLRATNTGELFF
TRBV3-1/TRBV3-2	TRBD2	.	TRBJ2-7	TGTGCCAGCAGCCAATTAGAGCTCTCCCGGACTAGCAAGGGCGAGCAGTACTTC	CASSQLELSRTSKGEQYF
TRBV7-9	.	.	TRBJ1-1	TGTGCCAGCAGCCCCAGGGAAGGTGTTGAAGCTTTCTTT	CASSPREGVEAFF
TRBV11-2	.	once	TRBJ2-2	TGTGCCAGCAGCTTAGACGCCGGGGAGCTGTTTTTT	CASSLDAGELFF
TRBV20-1	.	.	TRBJ2-5	TGCAGTGCTAGTAGTACAGTAGGAGAGACCCAGTACTTC	CSASSTVGETQYF
TRBV2	TRBD1	.	TRBJ1-5	TGTGCCAGCAGCTCCCAGGGGGCTAGGCAGCCCCAGCATTTT	CASSSQGARQPQHF
TRBV24-1	.	once	TRBJ2-5	TGTGCCACCAGTTCGGAAGAGACCCAGTACTTC	CATSSEETQYF
TRBV2	.	.	TRBJ1-2	TGTGCCAGCAAAGTAAACAGGGCCTATGGCTACACCTTC	CASKVNRAYGYTF
TRBV10-3	.	.	TRBJ1-2	TGTGCCATCAGTGAAGATGGAGGCTATGGCTACACCTTC	CAISEDGGYGYTF
TRBV5-1	TRBD1	.	TRBJ1-2	TGCGCCAGCAGCTTGCCACAGGGGGATGGCTACACCTTC	CASSLPQGDGYTF
TRBV19	.	.	TRBJ2-2	TGTGCCGTTAAACGAGGGGGAACGAACACCGGGGAGCTGTTTTTT	CAVKRGGTNTGELFF
TRBV2	TRBD1	.	TRBJ1-2	TGTGCCAGCAGTGGACAGGGAAGAGCCTATGGCTACACCTTC	CASSGQGRAYGYTF
TRBV2	.	.	TRBJ2-7	TGTGCCAGCAGCCCGGGGGGCCCCTACGAGCAGTACTTC	CASSPGGPYEQYF
TRBV7-9	.	.	TRBJ2-6	TGTGCCAGCAGCACTATTTCTGGGGCCAACGTCCTGACTTTC	CASSTISGANVLTF
TRBV28	TRBD2	.	TRBJ2-1	TGTGCCAGCAGCCCTTTGCGTCAGCGGGGGGACTACAATGAGCAGTTCTTC	CASSPLRQRGDYNEQFF
TRBV30	.	.	TRBJ1-6	TGTGCCTGGAGTGCCCCGACTACTGGGAGCTCACCCCTCCACTTT	CAWSAPTTGSSPLHF